The T cell receptor beta chain described here comes from a study of T cell repertoires in cytomegalovirus infection. Study summary: Recently described HLA-C-restricted plus well-studied HLA-B-restricted CMV epitopes were used. Shared public TCR beta signatures pointed to both CMV infection and a matching HLA type. General study results and limits: CMV-specific TCR beta clonotypes restricted by HLA-C were the ones dominating the ex vivo response. Adding up the frequency of public TCR beta families identified people who carried CMV plus the relevant HLA.

Worth noting for this clonotype: The antigen is unknown.

One entry per CDR3 protein results from TCRdb running MiXCR on the reads. Of roughly 730,000 distinct CDR3 sequences in the sample, about 33% were seen once. This CDR3 comprises 13 residues. The junction had 2 bases not matched to a gene; V was cut back by 3 bases and J by 2 bases. Germline V gene lookup returns CDR1 DFQATT and CDR2 SNEGSKA (reference sequence). Material: cultured PBMCs, obtained from culture after CMV antigen stimulation. The gene calls are TRBV20-1 and TRBJ2-5, with 8 bases lining up with TRBD2. The clonotype comes from a human donor in good health (CMV status not recorded). Some clones in this sample may be carry-over from other donors' samples. The CDR3 DNA reads as TGCAGTGCTAGCCCGGGGGGGCAAGAGACCCAGTACTTC. It is translated as CSASPGGQETQYF.